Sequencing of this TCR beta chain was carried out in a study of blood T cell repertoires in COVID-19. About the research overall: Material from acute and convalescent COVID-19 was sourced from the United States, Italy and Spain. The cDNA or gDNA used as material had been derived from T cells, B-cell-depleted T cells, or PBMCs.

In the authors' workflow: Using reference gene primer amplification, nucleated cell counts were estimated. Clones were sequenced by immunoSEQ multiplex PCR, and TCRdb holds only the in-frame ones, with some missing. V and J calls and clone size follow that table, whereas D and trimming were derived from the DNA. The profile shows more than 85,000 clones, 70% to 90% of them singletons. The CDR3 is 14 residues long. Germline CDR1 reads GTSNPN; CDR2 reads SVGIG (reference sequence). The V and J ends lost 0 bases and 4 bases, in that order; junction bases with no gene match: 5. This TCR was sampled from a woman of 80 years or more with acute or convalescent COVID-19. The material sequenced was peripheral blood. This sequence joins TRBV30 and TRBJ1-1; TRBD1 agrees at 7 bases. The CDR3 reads CAWSVLTGFTEAFF. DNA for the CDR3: TGTGCCTGGAGTGTACTGACAGGGTTCACTGAAGCTTTCTTT. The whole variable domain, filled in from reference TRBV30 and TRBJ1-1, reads SQTIHQWPATLVQPVGSPLSLECTVEGTSNPNLYWYRQAAGRGLQLLFYSVGIGQISSEVPQNLSASRPQDRQFILSSKKLLLSDSGFYLCAWSVLTGFTEAFFGQGTRLTVV.